One and the same sample provided the 11 T cell receptor beta chains below, sequenced in a study of cytomegalovirus exposure and HLA in healthy donors. TCRdb keeps only in-frame clones here, not all; method: immunoSEQ multiplex PCR. The table records about 220,000 clones, around nine tenths of them present only once. The sequenced sample consisted of PBMCs. The receptors were gathered from a woman aged 18-29 years in good health and CMV-seronegative.

In this sample, this clone turned up many times. V gene TRBV6-1 combines with J gene TRBJ1-4; D may be TRBD1 (6 bases). The CDR3 consists of 15 residues. Germline V CDR1 and CDR2: MNHNS, SASEGT. The V end was cut by 6 bases, the J end by 8 bases, with 19 bases between. CDR3 in DNA: TGTGCCAGCAGCCCCGTGGGGGGAGGGGGAGAAAAACTGTTTTTT. It codes for CASSPVGGGGEKLFF.

This chain joins TRBV6-1 and TRBJ2-7, with 8 bases that match TRBD1. CDR3 size: 14 residues. CDR1 and CDR2 from the germline V gene are MNHNS and SASEGT. Trimming took 5 bases from V and 5 from J; bases not matched to a gene: 8. The CDR3 bases are TGTGCCAGCAGTCCAGGGGGCACTGGCAACGAGCAGTACTTC. It specifies CASSPGGTGNEQYF.

This chain joins TRBV4-2 and TRBJ2-5; perhaps TRBD2 as D (6 bases). Trimming shortened V by 0 bases and J by 4 bases, and 18 bases separated the two germline ends. In germline, CDR1 is LGHNA, CDR2 YNFKEQ. CDR3 length: 17 residues. The CDR3 DNA reads TGTGCCAGCAGCCAAGATCGCCGGAGGGGAGAGTCAGAGACCCAGTACTTC. This gives the protein CASSQDRRRGESETQYF.

Only a few counts were recorded for this clone. The chain couples TRBV25-1 to TRBJ2-1; D might be TRBD2 (6 bases). The germline V gene has CDR1 MGHDK and CDR2 SYGVNS. The CDR3 runs 18 residues. V lost 3 bases and J lost 0, with 18 bases in between. The CDR3 DNA reads TGTGCCAGCAGTGACCCCGGTAGCAACGGGAGCTCCTACAATGAGCAGTTCTTC. Translating gives CASSDPGSNGSSYNEQFF.

The chain links TRBV27 to TRBJ1-1, with D uncertain. This CDR3 has 13 amino acids. The V end lost 4 bases, the J end lost 4 bases, and 10 bases lay between the germline ends. Per the germline V gene, CDR1 is MNHEY and CDR2 is SMNVEV (reference sequence). Here the CDR3 DNA reads TGTGCCAGCAGTTGGGCGCAGGCCACTGAAGCTTTCTTT. It specifies CASSWAQATEAFF.

The chain uses TRBV28 and TRBJ1-5; D unclear. Trimming stripped 6 bases from V and 7 bases from J, with 16 bases between. The germline V gene encodes CDR1 MDHEN and CDR2 SYDVKM. The CDR3 is 14 amino acids. The CDR3 DNA reads TGTGCCAGCAGCCCGAAAGAGAGGGAACAGCCCCAGCATTTT. It codes for CASSPKEREQPQHF. Full variable domain (remainder filled in from reference TRBV28 and TRBJ1-5): DVKVTQSSRYLVKRTGEKVFLECVQDMDHENMFWYRQDPGLGLRLIYFSYDVKMKEKGDIPEGYSVSREKKERFSLILESASTNQTSMYLCASSPKEREQPQHFGDGTRLSIL.

The chain uses TRBV5-6 and TRBJ2-7; TRBD2 matches 10 bases. This CDR3 comprises 19 residues. The V and J ends lost 4 bases and 0 bases, in that order; junction bases with no gene match: 16. The germline gives CDR1 SGHDT, CDR2 YYEEEE. In DNA form, the CDR3 reads TGTGCCAGCAGCAGGATAACTAGCGGGACTCTACGGAGCTCCTACGAGCAGTACTTC. This translates into CASSRITSGTLRSSYEQYF.

V usage is TRBV6-1 and J usage is TRBJ2-5; tentatively, D is TRBD1 (5 bases). V lost 0 bases and J lost 2, with 7 bases in between. This CDR3 has 14 residues. Germline assignment: CDR1 MNHNS and CDR2 SASEGT. CDR3 sequence: CASSEAPGQETQYF. The DNA for the CDR3 is TGTGCCAGCAGTGAAGCCCCAGGGCAAGAGACCCAGTACTTC.

CDR3 protein: CASSLGTGAYEQYF. Here the CDR3 DNA reads TGTGCCAGCAGTTTAGGGACAGGGGCATACGAGCAGTACTTC. This chain uses TRBV28 with TRBJ2-7, with 10 bases fitting TRBD1. The V gene end was trimmed by 2 bases and the J gene end by 4 bases; junction bases not matched to a gene: 2. Germline loops: CDR1 MDHEN, CDR2 SYDVKM. The CDR3 length is 14 residues. The variable domain in full, with the rest retrieved from reference TRBV28 and TRBJ2-7, is DVKVTQSSRYLVKRTGEKVFLECVQDMDHENMFWYRQDPGLGLRLIYFSYDVKMKEKGDIPEGYSVSREKKERFSLILESASTNQTSMYLCASSLGTGAYEQYFGPGTRLTVT.

With regard to this clone: Distinct nucleotide sequences in the sample also encode this CDR3. The chain has TRBV18 and TRBJ1-5; 8 bases match TRBD1. The ends lost 3 bases at V and 2 bases at J; junction bases unmatched: 0. The CDR3 consists of 14 residues. Looked up from germline, CDR1 is KGHSH and CDR2 is LQKENI. The CDR3 sequence: CASSPTGGNQPQHF. For the CDR3, the DNA is TGTGCCAGCTCACCGACAGGGGGCAATCAGCCCCAGCATTTT. The full variable domain, in which reference TRBV18 and TRBJ1-5 provide the parts outside the CDR3, is NAGVMQNPRHLVRRRGQEARLRCSPMKGHSHVYWYRQLPEEGLKFMVYLQKENIIDESGMPKERFSAEFPKEGPSILRIQQVVRGDSAAYFCASSPTGGNQPQHFGDGTRLSIL.

This clone has only a few counts. This chain connects TRBV5-6 to TRBJ2-7, with D possibly being TRBD1 (5 bases). Germline V CDR1 and CDR2: SGHDT, YYEEEE. This CDR3 is 13 amino acids long. V was shortened by 2 bases and J by 2 bases, with 8 bases between the two germline ends. The CDR3 reads CASSLVTAYEQYF. In DNA form, the CDR3 reads TGTGCCAGCAGCTTAGTGACAGCCTACGAGCAGTACTTC.